The 9 T cell receptor beta chains reported below all come from one sample, sequenced in a study of metastatic and nonmetastatic thyroid tumors. MiXCR reprocessed the PCR reads for TCRdb. The sample carries approximately 30,000 clones, roughly 15% recorded once. Every patient was untreated before thyroid surgery. Material for sequencing was blood. The receptors derive from a female donor with papillary thyroid cancer or a benign thyroid nodule (not recorded which). Some clones in this sample may be carry-over from other donors' samples.

The rearrangement joins TRBV11-1 to TRBJ1-2, with D hard to call. This CDR3 comprises 17 residues. V was trimmed by 5 bases and J by 4 bases, leaving 23 bases between them. Germline V gene data show CDR1 as SGHAT and CDR2 as FQDESV (reference sequence). CDR3 bases: TGTGCCAGCAGCCCTGGAACCTCCCGCCAAAAGTTCTATGGCTACACCTTC. Translation gives CASSPGTSRQKFYGYTF.

This clone was found many times. The V and J genes are TRBV6-1 and TRBJ2-1; D possibly matches TRBD1 or TRBD2 (5 bases each). Trimming stripped 5 bases from V and 5 bases from J, with 10 bases between. From germline, CDR1 is MNHNS and CDR2 SASEGT. This CDR3 comprises 13 residues. The CDR3 spells CASSTRDHNEQFF. The CDR3 nucleotides are TGTGCCAGCAGTACCCGGGACCACAATGAGCAGTTCTTC.

This clone has at least ten counts. A clone one base away is much larger, so this may be a read error. The J gene is TRBJ2-2, the V gene TRBV4-2; 7 bases align to TRBD2. Per the germline V gene, CDR1 is LGHNA and CDR2 is YNFKEQ. This CDR3 comprises 11 residues. CDR3 coding DNA: TGTGCCAGCACTTCGCGCGGGGGGCTGTTTTTT. Its translation: CASTSRGGLFF.

This clone was counted many times. A much bigger clone sits one base away, suggesting this may be a read error. The chain links TRBV11-2 to TRBJ1-2, with unresolved D. The CDR3 totals 15 residues. The germline CDR1 and CDR2 sequences are SGHAT and FQNNGV. V was trimmed by 4 bases and J by 6 bases, leaving 18 bases between them. The CDR3 protein is CASSSNPGSLNGYTF. The CDR3 region has the DNA TGTGCCAGCAGCTCAAACCCCGGGAGTCTTAATGGCTACACCTTC.

This rearrangement joins TRBV5-1 to TRBJ2-1; TRBD2 is a possible D gene (6 bases). The CDR3 is 15 residues long. Germline lookup yields CDR1 SGHRS and CDR2 YFSETQ. V was pared by 4 bases and J by 3 bases, with 14 bases between. The CDR3 DNA is TGCGCCAGCAGCCAGAATAGCGGACTCTACAATGAGCAGTTCTTC. The encoded protein is CASSQNSGLYNEQFF.

This chain connects TRBV5-4 to TRBJ2-4, with D perhaps TRBD1 (5 bases). Germline V gives CDR1 SGHNT, CDR2 YYREEE (reference sequence). V shed 3 bases and J shed 0 bases, with 16 bases lying between them. The CDR3 runs 17 residues. The DNA for the CDR3 is TGTGCCAGCAGCTCATCCTCTGGGGCGCTAGCCAAAAACATTCAGTACTTC. Its protein is CASSSSSGALAKNIQYF.

A few counts support this clone. Given a much more abundant clone one base away, this may be a read error. The rearrangement links TRBV10-2 to TRBJ1-1; D is uncertain. With 8 bases removed from V and 3 bases from J, the gap between germline ends came to 13 bases. The CDR3 has 13 residues. Germline lookup yields CDR1 WSHSY and CDR2 SAAADI. The CDR3 loop reads CASRMRWDTEAFF. For the CDR3, the DNA is TGCGCCAGCCGCATGAGGTGGGACACTGAAGCTTTCTTT.

This clone was detected ten times or more. The chain combines TRBV28 with TRBJ2-1; TRBD2 agrees at 7 bases. Germline V gene lookup returns CDR1 MDHEN and CDR2 SYDVKM. The CDR3 totals 13 residues. V dropped 7 bases and J dropped 15; count of bases not matched to a gene: 15. CDR3 region: CASTGERSWGGFF. The CDR3 region has the DNA TGTGCCAGCACTGGAGAGCGGTCCTGGGGGGGGTTCTTC.

This clone was seen repeatedly, ten times or more. The rearrangement links TRBV5-1 to TRBJ2-5; D not resolved. From germline, CDR1 is SGHRS and CDR2 YFSETQ. The CDR3 is made up of 13 amino acids. The V end lost 4 bases, the J end lost 5 bases, and 12 bases lay between the germline ends. The CDR3 nucleotides are TGCGCCAGCAGCCCCCCTGGAGAGGAGACCCAGTACTTC. As protein: CASSPPGEETQYF.